Presented here are 27 T cell receptor beta chains from one specimen sequenced in a study of blood T cells in healthy people across ages. It was with a sample-barcoded 5' primer and a J-beta primer mix that a second PCR of roughly 7 to 12 cycles was run. In TCRdb, the 5' RACE reads were re-called with MiXCR into one record per CDR3 protein. Of about 680,000 distinct CDR3 sequences listed, around 45% were seen once; the top ten hold roughly a third. Source material: blood. These receptors were collected from a woman in her sixties in good health.

J is TRBJ2-5 and V is TRBV25-1; D is unclear. The CDR3 is 15 amino acids. CDR1 and CDR2 (germline): MGHDK, SYGVNS. V lost 1 base, J lost 1 base, and 10 bases lay in between. The CDR3 DNA reads as TGTGCCAGCAGTGAATCCCTGGACGGCCAAGAGACCCAGTACTTC. It is translated as CASSESLDGQETQYF.

A few counts support this clonotype. V is TRBV29-1 and J is TRBJ2-1; TRBD1 is a possible D gene (5 bases). The CDR3 sequence is 16 residues long. V lost 3 bases, J lost 5 bases, and 20 bases lay in between. Germline CDR1 reads SQVTM; CDR2 reads ANQGSEA. CDR3 coding DNA: TGCAGCGTTGACCGCAGGGCCGGAGTAGGAGACAATGAGCAGTTCTTC. Its protein product is CSVDRRAGVGDNEQFF.

J is TRBJ2-5 and V is TRBV4-3, with TRBD2 matching 9 bases. Losses at the gene ends were 0 bases for V and 3 bases for J; bases not matched to a gene: 5. Germline-derived CDR1 and CDR2 are LGHNA and YSLEER. The CDR3 is made up of 16 amino acids. The CDR3 region is CASSQDLAGQKETQYF. Here the CDR3 DNA reads TGCGCCAGCAGCCAAGATCTAGCGGGACAGAAAGAGACCCAGTACTTC.

J is TRBJ2-1 and V is TRBV7-2; possible D gene TRBD1, 6 bases. The V gene's germline CDR1 is SGHTA and CDR2 FQGNSA. The CDR3 is made up of 16 amino acids. V lost 0 bases and J lost 2, with 11 bases in between. The CDR3 loop is CASSLARKGAYNEQFF. CDR3 coding DNA: TGTGCCAGCAGCTTAGCGAGGAAGGGGGCCTACAATGAGCAGTTCTTC.

In its sample, this clonotype was seen a few times. This chain links TRBV6-1 with TRBJ2-1; TRBD1 aligns across 9 bases. The J segment lost 7 bases and the V segment lost 4 bases, leaving 5 bases of the junction unmatched. Germline CDR1 is MNHNS and CDR2 is SASEGT. This CDR3 has 14 amino acids. This chain's CDR3 is CASSVAGTGNEQFF. CDR3 nucleotide sequence: TGTGCCAGCAGTGTAGCCGGGACAGGGAATGAGCAGTTCTTC.

This clonotype was observed a few times. CDR3 coding DNA: TGTGCCACCAGCAGAGACGGGACACCTTCTCGCGAGCAGTACTTC. Its translation: CATSRDGTPSREQYF. The chain recombines TRBV15 with TRBJ2-7; tentative D call: TRBD1 (6 bases). Germline assignment: CDR1 LNHNV and CDR2 YYDKDF (reference sequence). The CDR3 runs 15 residues. Trimming stripped 0 bases from V and 6 bases from J, with 15 bases between.

This rearrangement joins TRBV28 to TRBJ2-5, with D maybe TRBD2 (5 bases). Looked up from germline, CDR1 is MDHEN and CDR2 is SYDVKM. This CDR3 region has 15 residues. V lost 4 bases and J lost 11, with 23 bases in between. CDR3 bases: TGTGCCAGCAGTTCGCCTCGCGGGTCCTACAATGAGCAGTACTTC. Amino acid sequence: CASSSPRGSYNEQYF.

This clonotype was detected only a few times. The chain joins TRBV20-1 to TRBJ1-2; TRBD1 matches 9 bases. The V gene's germline CDR1 is DFQATT and CDR2 SNEGSKA (reference sequence). The V and J ends lost 3 bases and 1 base, in that order; junction bases with no gene match: 3. The CDR3 has 14 residues. CDR3 protein: CSASVDRGNYGYTF. CDR3 DNA: TGCAGTGCTAGCGTGGACAGGGGTAACTATGGCTACACCTTC.

This clonotype has only a few counts. J is TRBJ2-5 and V is TRBV5-1; the D gene is possibly TRBD1 (6 bases). This CDR3 comprises 14 residues. Germline CDR1 and CDR2: SGHRS and YFSETQ. Trimming took off 1 base at V and 5 bases at J, with 12 bases between the two ends. The CDR3 sequence: CASSLTGFRETQYF. Written as DNA, the CDR3 is TGCGCCAGCAGCTTGACAGGGTTTCGTGAGACCCAGTACTTC.

The chain employs TRBV27 and TRBJ2-6; D gene unclear. V was clipped by 1 base and J by 0 bases, with 10 bases between them. The length of the CDR3 is 17 residues. Germline CDR1 reads MNHEY; CDR2 reads SMNVEV (reference sequence). CDR3 nucleotide sequence: TGTGCCAGCAGTTTATGGGTAGGCCCCTCTGGGGCCAACGTCCTGACTTTC. It specifies CASSLWVGPSGANVLTF.

The chain combines TRBV28 with TRBJ2-7, with a weak D call TRBD2 (6 bases). Trimming cost V 8 bases and J 3 bases, with 17 bases left between them. CDR1 MDHEN and CDR2 SYDVKM come from the germline V gene. The CDR3 extends over 14 amino acids. CDR3 DNA: TGTGCCAGCGTGAAAGGGGAGGCCTTCTACGAGCAGTACTTC. Translating it yields CASVKGEAFYEQYF.

This chain links TRBV25-1 with TRBJ2-2, with 8 nucleotides matching TRBD2. The CDR3 spans 16 residues. Trimming removed 4 bases from V and 1 base from J; junction bases left unmatched: 5. CDR1 is MGHDK, CDR2 SYGVNS, per germline. This CDR3 is CASSARTSRNTGELFF. CDR3 nucleotide sequence: TGTGCCAGCAGTGCCCGGACTAGCAGGAACACCGGGGAGCTGTTTTTT.

This clonotype was seen more than once but under ten times. The V and J genes are TRBV5-1 and TRBJ1-5, with no clear D. The CDR3 has 14 residues. Germline values: CDR1 SGHRS, CDR2 YFSETQ. Between the trimmed V and J ends, which lost 0 bases and 7 bases, there was a span of 11 bases. The CDR3 sequence is CASSLDGGEQPQHF. CDR3 nucleotide sequence: TGCGCCAGCAGCTTGGACGGTGGAGAGCAGCCCCAGCATTTT.

J is TRBJ2-1 and V is TRBV7-9, with a possible D match to TRBD2 (6 bases). The CDR3 sequence is 15 residues long. Germline loops: CDR1 SEHNR, CDR2 FQNEAQ (reference sequence). V gave up 0 bases and J gave up 8 bases, with 14 bases separating them. In DNA form, the CDR3 reads TGTGCCAGCAGCTTAGCTAGGGGAGGATCGGATGAGCAGTTCTTC. This sequence encodes CASSLARGGSDEQFF. The full variable domain, its missing parts supplied by reference TRBV7-9 and TRBJ2-1, is DTGVSQNPRHKITKRGQNVTFRCDPISEHNRLYWYRQTLGQGPEFLTYFQNEAQLEKSRLLSDRFSAERPKGSFSTLEIQRTEQGDSAMYLCASSLARGGSDEQFFGPGTRLTVL.

The table lists this clonotype with a few counts. V gene TRBV3-1 combines with J gene TRBJ1-2, with TRBD1 as a possible D gene (5 bases). CDR1 and CDR2 (germline): LGHDT, YNNKEL (reference sequence). The CDR3 totals 15 residues. Trimming shortened V by 0 bases and J by 3 bases, and 11 bases separated the two germline ends. CDR3 nucleotide sequence: TGTGCCAGCAGCCAAGATGGGCAGGGAGACTATGGCTACACCTTC. It specifies CASSQDGQGDYGYTF.

The rearrangement joins TRBV5-1 to TRBJ2-5, with 8 bases fitting TRBD1. J lost 7 bases, V lost 4 bases, and 9 bases had no gene match. Germline V gene lookup returns CDR1 SGHRS and CDR2 YFSETQ. The CDR3 consists of 14 residues. The CDR3: CASSPTTGAGTQYF. The DNA for the CDR3 is TGCGCCAGCAGCCCAACGACAGGGGCGGGGACCCAGTACTTC.

The V and J genes are TRBV7-2 and TRBJ2-1, with D tentatively TRBD1 (6 bases). Germline V gene sequence: CDR1 SGHTA, CDR2 FQGNSA. The ends were cut back, 7 bases at V and 2 bases at J, with 15 bases in the middle. CDR3 size: 15 residues. CDR3: CASNFTQGTYNEQFF. CDR3 nucleotide sequence: TGTGCCAGCAACTTTACTCAGGGGACCTACAATGAGCAGTTCTTC.

The J gene is TRBJ2-3, the V gene TRBV28; no reliable D call. The CDR3 runs to 16 residues. Germline CDR1 MDHEN, CDR2 SYDVKM. V shed 2 bases and J shed 3 bases, with 15 bases lying between them. The CDR3 reads CASSLGGIGLTDTQYF. In DNA, the CDR3 is TGTGCCAGCAGTTTAGGTGGGATCGGATTAACAGATACGCAGTATTTT. Based on the CDR3 plus reference TRBV28 and TRBJ2-3, the full variable domain is DVKVTQSSRYLVKRTGEKVFLECVQDMDHENMFWYRQDPGLGLRLIYFSYDVKMKEKGDIPEGYSVSREKKERFSLILESASTNQTSMYLCASSLGGIGLTDTQYFGPGTRLTVL.

The chain employs TRBV4-1 and TRBJ2-1, with D perhaps matching TRBD1 (6 bases). This CDR3 has 16 amino acids. The V gene's germline CDR1 is MGHRA and CDR2 YSYEKL. V lost 4 bases to trimming and J lost 2 bases, with 15 bases between them. The CDR3, as DNA: TGCGCCAGCAGCCCCCCTGACAGGACCCCCTACAATGAGCAGTTCTTC. This encodes CASSPPDRTPYNEQFF.

The table lists this clonotype with a few counts. The chain uses TRBV20-1 and TRBJ1-5; D gene ambiguous. This CDR3 spans 13 amino acids. Germline loops: CDR1 DFQATT, CDR2 SNEGSKA (reference sequence). Deletions cut 6 bases from V and 5 bases from J, with 14 bases between. The CDR3 region has the DNA TGCAGTGCGGTAGACCTCACTCATCAGCCCCAGCATTTT. Its translation is CSAVDLTHQPQHF.

In its sample, this clonotype was seen a few times. The rearrangement uses TRBV18 and TRBJ2-1; D is undetermined. This CDR3 comprises 13 residues. Deletions cut 1 base from V and 8 bases from J, with 9 bases between. Germline CDR1 KGHSH, CDR2 LQKENI. The CDR3 nucleotides are TGTGCCAGCTCACCACACCCCGGCTATGAGCAGTTCTTC. It translates to CASSPHPGYEQFF.

This clonotype was recorded a few times. This chain uses TRBV3-1 with TRBJ1-2, with D possibly TRBD1 on 6 matching bases. The CDR3 contains 13 residues. Trimming removed 3 bases from V and 8 bases from J, with 13 bases in between. Germline loops: CDR1 LGHDT, CDR2 YNNKEL (reference sequence). Here the CDR3 reads CASSHTRGSGYTF. The CDR3 nucleotides read TGTGCCAGCAGCCATACCAGGGGAAGCGGCTACACCTTC.

The chain uses TRBV20-1 and TRBJ2-7; D perhaps matches TRBD1 (6 bases). This CDR3 spans 11 amino acids. Trimming removed 4 bases from V and 3 bases from J, with 7 bases in between. CDR1 and CDR2 (germline): DFQATT, SNEGSKA (reference sequence). CDR3 bases: TGCAGTGCTAAGGACAGCTACGAGCAGTACTTC. It codes for CSAKDSYEQYF.

This clonotype was picked up a small number of times. The chain couples TRBV5-5 to TRBJ2-1; D is unresolved. CDR1 SGHKS and CDR2 YYEKEE come from the germline V gene (reference sequence). This CDR3 has 13 residues. V was pared by 4 bases and J by 7 bases, with 12 bases between. DNA for the CDR3: TGTGCCAGCAGCCCCAGTACGTGGAATGAGCAGTTCTTC. Translation: CASSPSTWNEQFF.

There are a few counts of this clonotype. The rearrangement uses TRBV7-2 and TRBJ2-2; 10 bases fit TRBD1. Germline V gene sequence: CDR1 SGHTA, CDR2 FQGNSA. This CDR3 spans 16 amino acids. V was pared by 2 bases and J by 8 bases, with 8 bases of the junction left unmatched. Written as DNA, the CDR3 is TGTGCCAGCAGCTTATTAGGGACAGGGGCTATTGGGGAGCTGTTTTTT. Translated, it gives CASSLLGTGAIGELFF.

The chain employs TRBV12-3 or TRBV12-4 and TRBJ1-5; TRBD1 matches 7 bases. The CDR3 runs 14 residues. Losses at the gene ends were 1 base for V and 11 bases for J; bases not matched to a gene: 8. CDR3 bases: TGTGCCAGCAGTTTAGGACAGGGAAGTCGGGCCCAGCATTTT. Its protein is CASSLGQGSRAQHF.

A word on this clonotype: The junction and the germline gene differ at one end; a read error may be behind it. The V and J genes are TRBV4-1 and TRBJ1-1; weak D call: TRBD1 (6 bases). The germline gives CDR1 MGHRA, CDR2 YSYEKL. There are 16 residues in the CDR3. DNA of the CDR3: TGCGCCGGCAGCCAAGATCTGGGGGCCGAGAACACTGAAGCTTTCTTT. This translates into CAGSQDLGAENTEAFF.